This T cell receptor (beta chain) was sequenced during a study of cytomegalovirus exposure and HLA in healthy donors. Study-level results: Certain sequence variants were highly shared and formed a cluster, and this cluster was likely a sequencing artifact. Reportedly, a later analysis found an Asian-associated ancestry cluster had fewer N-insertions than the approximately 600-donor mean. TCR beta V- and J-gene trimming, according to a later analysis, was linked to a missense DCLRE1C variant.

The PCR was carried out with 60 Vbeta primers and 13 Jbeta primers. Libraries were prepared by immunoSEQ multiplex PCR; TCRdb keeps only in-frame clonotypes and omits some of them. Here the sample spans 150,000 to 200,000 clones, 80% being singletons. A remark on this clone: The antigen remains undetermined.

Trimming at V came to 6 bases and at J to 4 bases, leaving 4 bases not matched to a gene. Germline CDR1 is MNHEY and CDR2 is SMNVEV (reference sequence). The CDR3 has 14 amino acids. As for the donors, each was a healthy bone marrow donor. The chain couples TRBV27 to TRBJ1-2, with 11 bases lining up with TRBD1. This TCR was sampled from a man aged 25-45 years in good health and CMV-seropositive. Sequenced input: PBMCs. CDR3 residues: CASSRTGGGYGYTF. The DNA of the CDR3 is TGTGCCAGCAGCCGGACAGGGGGCGGCTATGGCTACACCTTC.